A single sample gave rise to the 8 T cell receptor beta chains below, sequenced in a study of T cell responses to AZD1222 COVID-19 vaccine. Data came from immunoSEQ multiplex PCR; TCRdb stores just in-frame clones and leaves some out. The profile covers approximately 30,000 clones, with about 80% appearing a single time and roughly 4% taken by the ten largest. The input for sequencing was peripheral blood, taken 28 days after the second AZD1222 dose. The origin of the receptors is an adult who received the AZD1222 COVID-19 vaccine.

This clone was detected a few times. This sequence joins TRBV19 and TRBJ2-1, with D possibly TRBD2 on 6 matching bases. Trimming took 5 bases from V and 1 from J, leaving 15 bases between them. Germline-derived CDR1 and CDR2 are LNHDA and SQIVND (reference sequence). The CDR3 sequence is 16 residues long. Written as DNA, the CDR3 is TGTGCCAGTAGTTGGGCCCCCGGGGGATCCTACAATGAGCAGTTCTTC. Amino acids: CASSWAPGGSYNEQFF.

This clone was seen a handful of times. The chain is built from TRBV2 and TRBJ2-7; D gene uncertain. The CDR3 totals 14 residues. Trimming stripped 2 bases from V and 5 bases from J, with 13 bases between. In germline, CDR1 is SNHLY, CDR2 FYNNEI. CDR3 DNA sequence: TGTGCCAGCAGTGAAATCCAGGTCTGGGACGAGCAGTACTTC. It encodes CASSEIQVWDEQYF.

There are a few counts of this clone. V usage is TRBV5-4 and J usage is TRBJ1-3, with unresolved D. V lost 7 bases and J lost 0, with 11 bases in between. Germline V lookup: CDR1 SGHNT, CDR2 YYREEE (reference sequence). This CDR3 has 14 amino acids. CDR3 sequence: CASHRRDSGNTIYF. The CDR3 bases are TGTGCCAGCCACCGACGGGACTCTGGAAACACCATATATTTT. Filled out from reference TRBV5-4 and TRBJ1-3, the complete variable domain reads ETGVTQSPTHLIKTRGQQVTLRCSSQSGHNTVSWYQQALGQGPQFIFQYYREEENGRGNFPPRFSGLQFPNYSSELNVNALELDDSALYLCASHRRDSGNTIYFGEGSWLTVV.

The V and J genes are TRBV4-2 and TRBJ1-1; TRBD1 matches 9 bases. Trimming removed 5 bases from V and 4 bases from J; junction bases left unmatched: 14. The CDR3 loop spans 17 amino acids. Germline loops: CDR1 LGHNA, CDR2 YNFKEQ. CDR3 nucleotide sequence: TGTGCCAGCAGCGCGGGACAGGGCCCGCGTGGGGTCACTGAAGCTTTCTTT. Translating gives CASSAGQGPRGVTEAFF.

V usage is TRBV7-2 and J usage is TRBJ2-5; TRBD2 matches at 8 bases. Germline trimming cut 5 bases from V and 2 bases from J; bases unmatched to any gene: 4. Germline CDR1 SGHTA, CDR2 FQGNSA. The CDR3 has 14 residues. The CDR3 protein is CASSQTSVQETQYF. CDR3 in DNA: TGTGCCAGCAGCCAGACTAGCGTGCAAGAGACCCAGTACTTC.

Remarks on this clone: The final CDR3 position lacks the conserved phenylalanine or tryptophan, pointing to a likely read error. Because the CDR3's place on the DNA is in doubt, the DNA is left out and the CDR3 is given as listed by TCRdb. The chain joins TRBV28 to TRBJ1-1; the table's TRBD1 call for D was not verified on the DNA. The CDR3 comprises 12 residues, both ends counted. CDR1 MDHEN and CDR2 SYDVKM come from the germline V gene. CDR3 loop: CASGPRGQAVPG.

This rearrangement joins TRBV5-1 to TRBJ1-1; 8 nucleotides agree with TRBD1. The CDR3 extends over 15 amino acids. Germline V gives CDR1 SGHRS, CDR2 YFSETQ. V trimming: 4 bases; J trimming: 1 base; junction bases outside the gene matches: 6. The CDR3 protein is CASSPTGTGNTEAFF. In nucleotides, the CDR3 is TGCGCCAGCAGCCCGACCGGGACAGGGAACACTGAAGCTTTCTTT.

The CDR3 here is CASSTVQVTDTQYF. CDR3 nucleotides: TGCGCCAGCAGTACCGTTCAGGTCACAGATACGCAGTATTTT. The rearrangement uses TRBV5-1 and TRBJ2-3; D not certain. CDR1 and CDR2 (germline): SGHRS, YFSETQ. The germline V and J ends were trimmed by 5 bases and 2 bases, with 12 bases remaining between them. CDR3 length: 14 amino acids.